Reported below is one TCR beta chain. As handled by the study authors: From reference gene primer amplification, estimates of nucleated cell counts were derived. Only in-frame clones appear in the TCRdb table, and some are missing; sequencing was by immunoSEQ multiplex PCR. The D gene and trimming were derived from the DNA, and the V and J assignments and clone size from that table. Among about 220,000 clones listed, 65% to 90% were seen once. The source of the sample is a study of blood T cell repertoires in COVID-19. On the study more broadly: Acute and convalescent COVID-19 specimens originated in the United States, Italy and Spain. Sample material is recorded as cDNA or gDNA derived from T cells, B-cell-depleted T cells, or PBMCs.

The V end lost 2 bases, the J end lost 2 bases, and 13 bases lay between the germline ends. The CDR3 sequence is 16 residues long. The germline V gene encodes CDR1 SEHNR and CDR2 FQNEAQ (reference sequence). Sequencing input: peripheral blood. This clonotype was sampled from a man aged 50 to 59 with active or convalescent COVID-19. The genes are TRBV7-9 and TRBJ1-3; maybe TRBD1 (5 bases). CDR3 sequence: CASSLLRGSAGNTIYF. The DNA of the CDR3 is TGTGCCAGCAGCTTACTCCGGGGGTCGGCTGGAAACACCATATATTTT.